What follows are 14 T cell receptor beta chains derived from one specimen sequenced in a study of T cell responses to AZD1222 COVID-19 vaccine (dated by TCRdb to the early 2020s). Libraries came from the immunoSEQ multiplex PCR assay. This is the immuneACCESS table as TCRdb keeps it, with only in-frame sequences that have V and J called. A part of the clones is gone; compared with another copy, unresolved V genes explain less than half, and the rest is unexplained. The table for this sample lists around 200,000 clones; approximately 86% of them were counted only once. The ten top clones hold over 6% of the sample. This sample's time point label indicates: baseline before first vaccination. The sample consisted of peripheral blood, taken on day 0 of AZD1222 vaccination. The source of these receptors is an adult in good health.

Concerning this clone itself: Other nucleotide sequences in the sample specify the same CDR3. V usage is TRBV9 and J usage is TRBJ2-7; 7 nucleotides align to TRBD1. Germline assignment: CDR1 SGDLS and CDR2 YYNGEE. The trim removed 0 bases at V and 2 bases at J, leaving 2 bases unmatched. CDR3 size: 14 residues. CDR3 protein: CASSVGQGPYEQYF. The CDR3 coding sequence is TGTGCCAGCAGCGTAGGACAGGGCCCCTACGAGCAGTACTTC.

The genes are TRBV15 and TRBJ2-7, with TRBD2 matching over 11 bases. The CDR3 totals 15 residues. CDR1 is LNHNV, CDR2 YYDKDF, per germline (reference sequence). V lost 0 bases and J lost 3; bases outside the gene matches: 1. The CDR3 sequence is CATSRDLAGGYEQYF. CDR3 bases: TGTGCCACCAGCAGAGATCTAGCGGGGGGCTACGAGCAGTACTTC. Based on the CDR3 plus reference TRBV15 and TRBJ2-7, the full variable domain is DAMVIQNPRYQVTQFGKPVTLSCSQTLNHNVMYWYQQKSSQAPKLLFHYYDKDFNNEADTPDNFQSRRPNTSFCFLDIRSPGLGDTAMYLCATSRDLAGGYEQYFGPGTRLTVT.

CDR3 bases: TGTGCCAGCAGTTACTTCGGGGGGAGACAAGAGACCCAGTACTTC. Translating it yields CASSYFGGRQETQYF. The V gene is TRBV6-5, the J gene TRBJ2-5, with 7 bases that match TRBD2. CDR1 is MNHEY and CDR2 is SVGAGI in the germline V gene. This CDR3 contains 15 residues. V lost 1 base, J lost 2 bases, and 4 bases stayed unmatched.

V usage is TRBV7-8 and J usage is TRBJ1-6; D gene uncertain. V shed 0 bases and J shed 7 bases, with 10 bases lying between them. CDR1 and CDR2 (germline): SGHVS, FQNEAQ. The CDR3 is 15 amino acids. CDR3: CASSLADGRNSPLHF. CDR3 DNA: TGTGCCAGCAGCTTAGCGGACGGACGGAATTCACCCCTCCACTTT.

The chain has TRBV20-1 and TRBJ2-7; 12 bases align to TRBD1. Germline loops: CDR1 DFQATT, CDR2 SNEGSKA (reference sequence). CDR3 length: 15 residues. Trimming at V came to 3 bases and at J to 3 bases, leaving 6 bases not matched to a gene. CDR3 amino acids: CSASLGTGGNYEQYF. The CDR3 DNA reads as TGCAGTGCTAGTCTCGGGACAGGGGGCAACTACGAGCAGTACTTC.

The chain employs TRBV27 and TRBJ2-7; D gene uncertain. The CDR3 length is 13 residues. V lost 8 bases, J lost 2 bases, and 13 bases lay in between. Germline CDR1 reads MNHEY; CDR2 reads SMNVEV (reference sequence). CDR3 region: CASSPGGAYEQYF. In nucleotides, the CDR3 is TGTGCCAGCTCCCCGGGTGGGGCCTACGAGCAGTACTTC.

This clone was seen only a few times. V usage is TRBV29-1 and J usage is TRBJ1-2; no clear D. The germline V gene has CDR1 SQVTM and CDR2 ANQGSEA. The V end lost 2 bases, the J end lost 2 bases, and 6 bases lay between the germline ends. This CDR3 spans 12 amino acids. The chain's CDR3 is CSVEFTNYGYTF. The CDR3 nucleotides read TGCAGCGTTGAATTTACGAACTATGGCTACACCTTC.

The V call is TRBV5-4, the J call TRBJ1-2; weak D call: TRBD1 (5 bases). Germline CDR1 is SGHNT and CDR2 is YYREEE (reference sequence). The CDR3 covers 13 residues. The V end lost 4 bases, the J end lost 4 bases, and 11 bases lay between the germline ends. CDR3 nucleotides: TGTGCCAGCAGCCGAATCGGGGCCTATGGCTACACCTTC. Its protein product is CASSRIGAYGYTF.

This clone was recorded a few times. The identical CDR3 is also encoded by other nucleotide sequences in the sample. This chain links TRBV30 with TRBJ1-2; D gene ambiguous. The CDR3 contains 11 residues. Per germline, CDR1 GTSNPN and CDR2 SVGIG (reference sequence). Trimming left V 4 bases short and J 0 bases short, with 3 bases between. CDR3 residues: CAWTANYGYTF. In DNA form, the CDR3 reads TGTGCCTGGACAGCTAACTATGGCTACACCTTC.

The chain combines TRBV6-2 or TRBV6-3 with TRBJ2-7, with 7 nucleotides matching TRBD1. The CDR3 has 14 residues. Germline CDR1 is MNHEY and CDR2 is SVGEGT. Unmatched junction bases numbered 4, after V lost 2 bases and J lost 3 bases. The chain's CDR3 is CASSYARGYYEQYF. As DNA, the CDR3 is TGTGCCAGCAGTTACGCCAGGGGGTACTACGAGCAGTACTTC.

The chain carries TRBV24-1 and TRBJ2-7; tentatively, D is TRBD1 (6 bases). The CDR3 has 13 residues. Trimming stripped 4 bases from V and 3 bases from J, with 9 bases between. Germline lookup yields CDR1 KGHDR and CDR2 SFDVKD. DNA for the CDR3: TGTGCCACCAGTGAAACGACAGGCTACGAGCAGTACTTC. Amino acid sequence: CATSETTGYEQYF.

The gene calls are TRBV7-9 and TRBJ2-1; TRBD1 aligns across 7 bases. Germline V gene lookup returns CDR1 SEHNR and CDR2 FQNEAQ (reference sequence). Trimming removed 5 bases from V and 9 bases from J; junction bases left unmatched: 7. The CDR3 runs 13 residues. CDR3 protein: CASSNDRASEQFF. DNA for the CDR3: TGTGCCAGCAGCAATGACAGGGCTAGTGAGCAGTTCTTC.

The count of this clone is one. The chain carries TRBV5-4 and TRBJ1-4; D gene ambiguous. This CDR3 spans 14 amino acids. Germline V gene sequence: CDR1 SGHNT, CDR2 YYREEE (reference sequence). Trimming took off 2 bases at V and 2 bases at J, with 7 bases between the two ends. The CDR3 region is CASSLGRTNEKLFF. CDR3 sequence (DNA): TGTGCCAGCAGCTTAGGACGGACTAATGAAAAACTGTTTTTT.

In nucleotides, the CDR3 is TGTGCCAGCAGTCCCCAAACTAATGAAAAACTGTTTTTT. Its translation is CASSPQTNEKLFF. The V gene is TRBV25-1, the J gene TRBJ1-4, with D uncertain. This CDR3 is built from 13 residues. CDR1 is MGHDK, CDR2 SYGVNS, per germline. Trimming removed 5 bases from V and 1 base from J, with 5 bases in between.